This TCR beta chain emerged from a study of tumor-infiltrating lymphocytes in primary liver carcinoma. Study details: The five patients, who were men and women, ranged in age from 30 to 69 years.

The J segment lost 4 bases and the V segment lost 5 bases, leaving 1 base of the junction unmatched. This CDR3 has 14 amino acids. The germline V gene encodes CDR1 KGHDR and CDR2 SFDVKD. Study-level findings and limits: Tumor top-250-clone fraction significantly exceeded that of blood (p = 0.039).

Starting from roughly 540 ng of total RNA, TCR beta cDNA was produced with a primer in the constant region. Each TCR beta library was derived from three nested multiplex PCR rounds that employed slightly modified ARM-PCR. Investigators reported that the first two PCR rounds, at about 11 cycles each, used TRBV1-TRBV30 forward primers with a C-beta reverse primer. Each CDR3 protein gets one entry after TCRdb re-called the multiplex PCR reads with MiXCR. The data contain under 150,000 distinct CDR3 sequences, around two thirds of them seen just once; the ten biggest clones take up more than 7%. This clonotype was counted a few times. Its antigen remains unidentified. Co-extraction of RNA and DNA was performed on about 20-32 mg of unsorted bulk tissue.

The sequencing input was tumor-adjacent normal liver tissue. This chain links TRBV24-1 with TRBJ2-3, with 11 positions matching TRBD1. The TCR sequence derives from a woman aged 55-69 years with primary liver carcinoma and hepatitis B virus infection. In DNA form, the CDR3 reads TGTGCCACCAGTGGGACAGGGGGCGCAGATACGCAGTATTTT. Amino acids: CATSGTGGADTQYF.